One sample yielded the 30 T cell receptor beta chains listed below, sequenced in a study of blood T cell repertoires in COVID-19. Repertoires were generated with immunoSEQ multiplex PCR, while TCRdb's copy carries only in-frame clones and drops some. This sample has roughly 200,000 clones, with 88% found just once. Sequenced input: peripheral blood. The origin of the receptors is a man aged 40-49 years with active or convalescent COVID-19.

The chain combines TRBV12-5 with TRBJ2-7; 9 nucleotides align to TRBD1. CDR1 is LGHNT and CDR2 is FRNRAP in the germline V gene. The CDR3 spans 15 residues. V trimming: 5 bases; J trimming: 7 bases; junction bases outside the gene matches: 12. The CDR3 coding sequence is TGTGCTAGTGGTGGGTTACAGGGGGCTGAGGGTGAGCAGTACTTC. It encodes CASGGLQGAEGEQYF.

The chain couples TRBV5-4 to TRBJ2-1; the match to TRBD1 covers 9 bases. Germline V gene sequence: CDR1 SGHNT, CDR2 YYREEE (reference sequence). Trimming took 5 bases from V and 5 from J; bases not matched to a gene: 8. This CDR3 contains 15 residues. CDR3 protein: CASSPGTGRNNEQFF. CDR3 nucleotides: TGTGCCAGCAGTCCCGGGACAGGGCGTAACAATGAGCAGTTCTTC. The complete variable domain, with remaining parts taken from reference TRBV5-4 and TRBJ2-1, reads ETGVTQSPTHLIKTRGQQVTLRCSSQSGHNTVSWYQQALGQGPQFIFQYYREEENGRGNFPPRFSGLQFPNYSSELNVNALELDDSALYLCASSPGTGRNNEQFFGPGTRLTVL.

The chain links TRBV19 to TRBJ1-5, with 7 bases fitting TRBD1. The germline gives CDR1 LNHDA, CDR2 SQIVND (reference sequence). This CDR3 comprises 16 residues. The ends lost 1 base at V and 5 bases at J; junction bases unmatched: 8. CDR3 coding DNA: TGTGCCAGTAGTATAGGTCGACAGGGTGAGGATCAGCCCCAGCATTTT. It encodes CASSIGRQGEDQPQHF.

This clone has only one observation. This rearrangement joins TRBV29-1 to TRBJ1-4; 9 bases line up with TRBD1. Germline loops: CDR1 SQVTM, CDR2 ANQGSEA. The CDR3 consists of 14 residues. Trimming removed 6 bases from V and 7 bases from J; junction bases left unmatched: 9. The CDR3 spells CSVTTGGAGEKLFF. The DNA for the CDR3 is TGCAGCGTAACAACAGGGGGCGCCGGTGAAAAACTGTTTTTT. Full variable domain (missing parts from reference TRBV29-1 and TRBJ1-4): SAVISQKPSRDICQRGTSLTIQCQVDSQVTMMFWYRQQPGQSLTLIATANQGSEATYESGFVIDKFPISRPNLTFSTLTVSNMSPEDSSIYLCSVTTGGAGEKLFFGSGTQLSVL.

This chain uses TRBV27 with TRBJ2-7; 8 nucleotides match TRBD2. This CDR3 is 15 amino acids long. The V gene's germline CDR1 is MNHEY and CDR2 SMNVEV (reference sequence). V dropped 3 bases and J dropped 2; count of bases not matched to a gene: 6. Here the CDR3 DNA reads TGTGCCAGCAGTTTCTCGGCGGGAGGTACCTACGAGCAGTACTTC. This encodes CASSFSAGGTYEQYF.

This clone has just one count. The CDR3, as DNA: TGTGCCAGCAGTAAAACAAAAGATAGCAATCAGCCCCAGCATTTT. It is translated as CASSKTKDSNQPQHF. The J gene is TRBJ1-5, the V gene TRBV6-5; D is ambiguous. Trimming removed 5 bases at V and 0 bases at J, with 11 bases between. This CDR3 is 15 amino acids long. CDR1 MNHEY and CDR2 SVGAGI come from the germline V gene.

This clone was observed a few times. The same CDR3 is also encoded by other DNA sequences in this sample. This chain uses TRBV19 with TRBJ1-1; D is perhaps TRBD1 (5 bases). Germline lookup yields CDR1 LNHDA and CDR2 SQIVND (reference sequence). V lost 0 bases, J lost 0 bases, and 5 bases lay in between. There are 14 residues in the CDR3. CDR3 DNA sequence: TGTGCCAGTAGTATAGAAGGGGTGAACACTGAAGCTTTCTTT. Its translation is CASSIEGVNTEAFF.

This clone was seen a few times. This chain joins TRBV6-5 and TRBJ2-7; TRBD2 aligns across 14 bases. Germline loops: CDR1 MNHEY, CDR2 SVGAGI. This CDR3 contains 16 residues. Trimming took 2 bases from V and 5 from J; bases not matched to a gene: 5. This CDR3 is CASSYAGLAGVHEQYF. In DNA form, the CDR3 reads TGTGCCAGCAGTTACGCGGGACTAGCGGGAGTCCACGAGCAGTACTTC.

J is TRBJ1-2 and V is TRBV5-1; 7 bases agree with TRBD1. Looked up from germline, CDR1 is SGHRS and CDR2 is YFSETQ. The CDR3 length is 14 residues. V lost 4 bases, J lost 6 bases, and 9 bases stayed unmatched. CDR3 sequence reads: CASSPPSDRDGYTF. CDR3 nucleotide sequence: TGCGCCAGCAGCCCACCCTCTGACAGGGATGGCTACACCTTC.

The chain has TRBV2 and TRBJ2-7; 7 nucleotides align to TRBD1. The CDR3 runs to 14 residues. V trimming: 3 bases; J trimming: 4 bases; junction bases outside the gene matches: 6. Germline V CDR1 and CDR2: SNHLY, FYNNEI. CDR3 sequence reads: CASSDRTGRYEQYF. The DNA of the CDR3 is TGTGCCAGCAGTGATCGGACAGGTAGATACGAGCAGTACTTC.

The V gene is TRBV15, the J gene TRBJ1-2, with TRBD1 identical over 10 bases. CDR3 length equals 15 residues. The germline CDR1 and CDR2 sequences are LNHNV and YYDKDF (reference sequence). V lost 3 bases and J lost 4; bases outside the gene matches: 5. The CDR3 here is CATSSPGDRGYGYTF. The CDR3 DNA follows: TGTGCCACCAGCAGCCCAGGGGACAGGGGCTATGGCTACACCTTC.

Only a few counts were recorded for this clone. This chain connects TRBV18 to TRBJ1-1; maybe TRBD1 (6 bases). Germline assignment: CDR1 KGHSH and CDR2 LQKENI. The CDR3 totals 14 residues. V lost 2 bases and J lost 4, with 11 bases in between. CDR3 region: CASSPTGRGTEAFF. For the CDR3, the DNA is TGTGCCAGCTCACCAACAGGGAGAGGCACTGAAGCTTTCTTT. The full variable domain, with the rest looked up from reference TRBV18 and TRBJ1-1, is NAGVMQNPRHLVRRRGQEARLRCSPMKGHSHVYWYRQLPEEGLKFMVYLQKENIIDESGMPKERFSAEFPKEGPSILRIQQVVRGDSAAYFCASSPTGRGTEAFFGQGTRLTVV.

This clone was counted a single time. The chain is built from TRBV4-3 and TRBJ1-2, with TRBD1 matching over 7 bases. CDR3 length: 15 residues. V shed 0 bases and J 8 bases; nucleotides not matched to a gene: 9. Germline loops: CDR1 LGHNA, CDR2 YSLEER. The CDR3, as DNA: TGCGCCAGCAGCCAAGAGATTACAGGGGCTATGGGCTACACCTTC. Residues: CASSQEITGAMGYTF.

The V and J genes are TRBV4-1 and TRBJ1-2, with TRBD1 identical over 7 bases. Losses at the gene ends were 4 bases for V and 4 bases for J; bases not matched to a gene: 12. There are 16 residues in the CDR3. CDR1 and CDR2 (germline): MGHRA, YSYEKL. The CDR3 DNA is TGCGCCAGCAGCCCCGTATCAGGACAGGTGTTCTATGGCTACACCTTC. Amino acids: CASSPVSGQVFYGYTF.

The gene calls are TRBV19 and TRBJ1-2, with 10 bases aligning to TRBD1. CDR3 length: 12 residues. With V trimmed by 10 bases and J by 5 bases, 4 bases remained unmatched. Per the germline V gene, CDR1 is LNHDA and CDR2 is SQIVND (reference sequence). CDR3 residues: CATTGGEYGYTF. The CDR3 DNA follows: TGTGCCACGACAGGGGGCGAATATGGCTACACCTTC. Full variable domain (remainder filled in from reference TRBV19 and TRBJ1-2): DGGITQSPKYLFRKEGQNVTLSCEQNLNHDAMYWYRQDPGQGLRLIYYSQIVNDFQKGDIAEGYSVSREKKESFPLTVTSAQKNPTAFYLCATTGGEYGYTFGSGTRLTVV.

V gene TRBV11-3 combines with J gene TRBJ2-3; D might be TRBD2 (5 bases). The CDR3 loop spans 11 amino acids. The germline CDR1 and CDR2 sequences are SGHNT and YENEEA. Trimming took off 5 bases at V and 7 bases at J, with 7 bases between the two ends. The CDR3 DNA reads as TGTGCCAGCAGCCGAGGGAATACGCAGTATTTT. The encoded protein is CASSRGNTQYF.

This chain connects TRBV5-1 to TRBJ2-3; no clear D. CDR3 length: 13 amino acids. The V gene lost 5 bases and the J gene lost 0 bases, with 7 bases spanning the gap. Germline values: CDR1 SGHRS, CDR2 YFSETQ. CDR3 bases: TGCGCCAGCAGACAGCCAAGCACAGATACGCAGTATTTT. Its translation is CASRQPSTDTQYF. Combining the CDR3 with reference TRBV5-1 and TRBJ2-3 gives the whole variable domain KAGVTQTPRYLIKTRGQQVTLSCSPISGHRSVSWYQQTPGQGLQFLFEYFSETQRNKGNFPGRFSGRQFSNSRSEMNVSTLELGDSALYLCASRQPSTDTQYFGPGTRLTVL.

The chain is built from TRBV5-4 and TRBJ1-3; D is possibly TRBD1 (5 bases). V dropped 5 bases and J dropped 2 bases, with 11 bases sitting between them. The CDR3 is made up of 14 amino acids. The germline V gene has CDR1 SGHNT and CDR2 YYREEE (reference sequence). The CDR3 loop reads CASRASGAGNTIYF. CDR3 bases: TGTGCCAGCAGGGCGTCGGGGGCTGGAAACACCATATATTTT.

This clone has at least ten counts. The genes are TRBV2 and TRBJ1-2, with 8 bases identical to TRBD1. CDR3 size: 15 residues. From germline, CDR1 is SNHLY and CDR2 FYNNEI. Unmatched junction bases numbered 3, after V lost 0 bases and J lost 3 bases. CDR3 region: CASSEAGQEDYGYTF. The CDR3 coding sequence is TGTGCCAGCAGTGAAGCGGGACAGGAGGACTATGGCTACACCTTC.

This clone has a single count. The chain combines TRBV27 with TRBJ2-7; tentatively, D is TRBD2 (6 bases). Germline CDR1 is MNHEY and CDR2 is SMNVEV (reference sequence). V was shortened by 5 bases and J by 6 bases, with 20 bases between the two germline ends. There are 15 residues in the CDR3. The CDR3 sequence is CASSPDYRGLGEQYF. CDR3 nucleotides: TGTGCCAGCAGTCCGGACTACCGGGGACTCGGCGAGCAGTACTTC.

This chain uses TRBV19 with TRBJ1-6; D possibly corresponds to TRBD1 (5 bases). The length of the CDR3 is 14 residues. Trimming removed 3 bases from V and 9 bases from J, with 12 bases in between. CDR1 is LNHDA, CDR2 SQIVND, per germline (reference sequence). CDR3 sequence (DNA): TGTGCCAGTAGTATTTCCGGGGGAAGTTCACCCCTCCACTTT. Translating it yields CASSISGGSSPLHF.

This clone was found once. V usage is TRBV24-1 and J usage is TRBJ2-5; 14 positions agree with TRBD2. This CDR3 is 19 amino acids long. The germline CDR1 and CDR2 sequences are KGHDR and SFDVKD. J gave up 4 bases and V 2 bases, and 11 bases lay outside the gene matches. CDR3 nucleotides: TGTGCCACCAGTGATTCGGGGACTAGCGGGAGTGGGAGGACAGAGACCCAGTACTTC. It is translated as CATSDSGTSGSGRTETQYF.

The J gene is TRBJ2-7, the V gene TRBV6-5; TRBD1 agrees at 12 bases. V was pared by 5 bases and J by 6 bases, with 8 bases of the junction left unmatched. Germline loops: CDR1 MNHEY, CDR2 SVGAGI. The length of the CDR3 is 15 residues. The DNA of the CDR3 is TGTGCCAGCAGTCCCGGGACAGGGGGCATGGTCGAGCAGTACTTC. Its translation: CASSPGTGGMVEQYF.

The chain joins TRBV29-1 to TRBJ1-4; a possible D gene is TRBD1 (5 bases). V was trimmed by 0 bases and J by 14 bases, leaving 7 bases between them. The CDR3 has 10 residues. CDR1 is SQVTM, CDR2 ANQGSEA, per germline. The CDR3 sequence: CSVEEGTLFF. The CDR3 coding sequence is TGCAGCGTTGAAGAAGGGACTCTGTTTTTT.

The rearrangement uses TRBV5-4 and TRBJ2-2; weak D call: TRBD1 (6 bases). The germline CDR1 and CDR2 sequences are SGHNT and YYREEE (reference sequence). The CDR3 covers 16 residues. Between the trimmed V and J ends, which lost 4 bases and 4 bases, there was a span of 17 bases. CDR3: CASSETNRVPTGELFF. In DNA form, the CDR3 reads TGTGCCAGCAGCGAGACCAACAGGGTACCCACCGGGGAGCTGTTTTTT.

The genes are TRBV10-3 and TRBJ1-2; D is undetermined. V was shortened by 2 bases and J by 8 bases, with 12 bases between the two germline ends. Germline CDR1 ENHRY, CDR2 SYGVKD. This CDR3 is 13 amino acids long. CDR3 protein: CAISETDDGGYTF. CDR3 bases: TGTGCCATCAGTGAGACAGATGATGGAGGCTACACCTTC.

The chain joins TRBV5-1 to TRBJ1-2; 8 nucleotides agree with TRBD1. This CDR3 contains 13 residues. The ends lost 4 bases at V and 6 bases at J; junction bases unmatched: 5. Germline CDR1 SGHRS, CDR2 YFSETQ. The CDR3: CASSITGGDGYTF. The DNA for the CDR3 is TGCGCCAGCAGCATAACAGGGGGGGATGGCTACACCTTC. Drawing the rest from reference TRBV5-1 and TRBJ1-2, the complete variable domain is KAGVTQTPRYLIKTRGQQVTLSCSPISGHRSVSWYQQTPGQGLQFLFEYFSETQRNKGNFPGRFSGRQFSNSRSEMNVSTLELGDSALYLCASSITGGDGYTFGSGTRLTVV.

The chain joins TRBV7-9 to TRBJ1-1; unclear D gene. Germline V lookup: CDR1 SEHNR, CDR2 FQNEAQ (reference sequence). The V end lost 0 bases, the J end lost 5 bases, and 16 bases lay between the germline ends. The CDR3 totals 16 residues. DNA for the CDR3: TGTGCCAGCAGCTTAGCGCGCGAGGGTCATAGGACTGAAGCTTTCTTT. Amino acids: CASSLAREGHRTEAFF. The full variable domain, rest sourced from reference TRBV7-9 and TRBJ1-1, is DTGVSQNPRHKITKRGQNVTFRCDPISEHNRLYWYRQTLGQGPEFLTYFQNEAQLEKSRLLSDRFSAERPKGSFSTLEIQRTEQGDSAMYLCASSLAREGHRTEAFFGQGTRLTVV.

In nucleotides, the CDR3 is TGTGCCAGCAGCCCCATGGGACAGGGGGGCGACATCTATGGCTACACCTTC. Residues: CASSPMGQGGDIYGYTF. The rearrangement uses TRBV11-3 and TRBJ1-2; TRBD1 matches at 11 bases. The CDR3 length is 17 residues. With 5 bases clipped from V and 4 bases from J, the junction kept 12 bases outside the gene matches. CDR1 is SGHNT and CDR2 is YENEEA in the germline V gene.

The chain uses TRBV6-2 or TRBV6-3 and TRBJ1-6; D gene unclear. The CDR3 length is 17 residues. Germline-derived CDR1 and CDR2 are MNHEY and SVGEGT. Trimming stripped 5 bases from V and 0 bases from J, with 14 bases between. CDR3 in amino acids: CASSQQPLSSYNSPLHF. The DNA for the CDR3 is TGTGCCAGCAGTCAACAGCCTCTCAGCTCCTATAATTCACCCCTCCACTTT.